A selection of T cell receptor beta chains follows, all from one sample in a study of patients and donors after allogeneic stem cell transplantation. TCRdb re-called the RT-PCR reads through MiXCR, storing one row per CDR3 protein. The table lists 150,000 to 200,000 distinct CDR3 sequences, roughly 24% of them singletons, with 20% to 30% in the top ten. What was sequenced was blood, either unsorted or a sorted T cell fraction (not recorded which). The receptors stem from a human donor who was either an allogeneic HSCT recipient or a stem cell or donor lymphocyte infusion donor (not recorded which). It is not recorded whose cells these are; they may come from a transplant donor. Both conserved end residues are part of each CDR3. The D gene is left open where the match is weak. Not every row has a clone size; where given, it reads once, few, many or a size class.

NA | TRBJ2-2 | TRBV7-7 | NA | TGTGCTAGCAGCCCCGACAGGAACACCGGGGAGCTGTTTTTT | CASSPDRNTGELFF
NA | TRBJ1-1 | TRBV7-2 | NA | TGTGCCAGCAGCTCGATATTTGCAAGGGCGAACACTGAAGCTTTCTTT | CASSSIFARANTEAFF
few | TRBJ2-1 | TRBV4-1 | TRBD2 | TGCGCCAGCAGACGGACTAGCGGGGAGAGGAATGAGCAGTTCTTC | CASRRTSGERNEQFF
few | TRBJ1-6 | TRBV5-1 | NA | TGCGCCAGCAGCGAAGGGGGGGCCTATAATTCACCCCTCCACTTT | CASSEGGAYNSPLHF
NA | TRBJ2-5 | TRBV7-2 | NA | TGTGCCAGCGGGACATTCCAAGAGACCCAGTACTTC | CASGTFQETQYF
NA | TRBJ1-2 | TRBV18 | NA | TGTGCCAGCTCACGAGGCCGGGCCGGGGGCTATGGCTACACCTTC | CASSRGRAGGYGYTF
NA | TRBJ2-7 | TRBV5-1 | TRBD2 | TGCGCCAGCAGCTTGTGGGGGGGATCCTACGAGCAGTACTTC | CASSLWGGSYEQYF
few | TRBJ2-1 | TRBV12-3/TRBV12-4 | TRBD2 | TGTGCCAGCAACAAGCTTCTAGCGGGAGGGGGCAATGAGCAGTTCTTC | CASNKLLAGGGNEQFF
NA | TRBJ1-2 | TRBV15 | NA | TGTGCCACCAGCAACGAAGGGGGAAATGGCTACACCTTC | CATSNEGGNGYTF
few | TRBJ2-3 | TRBV12-3/TRBV12-4 | TRBD1 | TGTGCCAGCAGTTTAGCAGGGGGCAGTGGAGATACGCAGTATTTT | CASSLAGGSGDTQYF
few | TRBJ1-2 | TRBV7-9 | NA | TGTGCCAGCAGCCAAAAACAGGGAATGAACTATGGCTACACCTTC | CASSQKQGMNYGYTF
few | TRBJ2-2 | TRBV7-9 | NA | TGTGCCAGCAGCTATCATCCTCATTCAGACAGGAACACCGGGGAGCTGTTTTTT | CASSYHPHSDRNTGELFF
few | TRBJ1-2 | TRBV11-2 | NA | TGTGCCAGCAGCTTAGCGGGGGAGAGAGAATATCCGACCTATGGCTACACCTTC | CASSLAGEREYPTYGYTF